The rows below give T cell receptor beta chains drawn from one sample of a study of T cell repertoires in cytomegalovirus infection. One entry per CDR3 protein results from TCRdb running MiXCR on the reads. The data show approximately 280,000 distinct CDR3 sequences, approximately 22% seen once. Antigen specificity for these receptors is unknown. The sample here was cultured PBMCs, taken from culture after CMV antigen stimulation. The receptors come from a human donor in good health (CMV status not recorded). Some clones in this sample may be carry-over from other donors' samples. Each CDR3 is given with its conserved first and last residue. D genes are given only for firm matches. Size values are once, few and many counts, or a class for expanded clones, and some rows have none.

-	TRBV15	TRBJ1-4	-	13	CATSNWVDEKLFF	TGTGCCACCAGCAACTGGGTTGATGAAAAACTGTTTTTT
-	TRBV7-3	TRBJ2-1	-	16	CASSMTIIERANEQFF	TGTGCCAGCAGCATGACGATAATCGAAAGGGCGAATGAGCAGTTCTTC
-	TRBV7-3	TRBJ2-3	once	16	CASSTLVQTSTDTQYF	TGTGCCAGCAGCACCTTAGTACAGACCTCCACAGATACGCAGTATTTT
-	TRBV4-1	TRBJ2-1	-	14	CASSQGDLAIGQFF	TGCGCCAGCAGCCAAGGGGATTTAGCTATCGGGCAGTTCTTC
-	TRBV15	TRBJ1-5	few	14	CATSRDAGNQPQHF	TGTGCCACCAGCAGAGATGCGGGCAATCAGCCCCAGCATTTT
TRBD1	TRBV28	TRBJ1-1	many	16	CASSFPLDTGGTEAFF	TGTGCCAGCAGTTTTCCCCTCGACACAGGGGGCACTGAAGCTTTCTTT
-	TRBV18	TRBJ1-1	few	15	CASSPPARMGTEAFF	TGTGCCAGCTCACCACCGGCCAGGATGGGGACTGAAGCTTTCTTT
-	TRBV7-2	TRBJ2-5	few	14	CASSLGGTGETQYF	TGTGCCAGCAGCTTAGGTGGCACTGGGGAGACCCAGTACTTC
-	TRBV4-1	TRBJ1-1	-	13	CASSRDVSTEAFF	TGCGCCAGCAGCCGGGACGTAAGCACTGAAGCTTTCTTT
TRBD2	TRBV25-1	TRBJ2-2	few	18	CASSWTSGRVGYTGELFF	TGTGCCAGCAGTTGGACTAGCGGGAGGGTGGGTTACACCGGGGAGCTGTTTTTT
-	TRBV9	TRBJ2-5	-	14	CASSVGASTETQYF	TGTGCCAGCAGCGTAGGGGCTAGTACAGAGACCCAGTACTTC
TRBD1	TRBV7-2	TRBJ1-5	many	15	CASSLGQGASQPQHF	TGTGCCAGCAGCTTAGGACAGGGGGCTTCTCAGCCCCAGCATTTT
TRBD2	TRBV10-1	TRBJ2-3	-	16	CASSEELAGGTDTQYF	TGCGCCAGCAGTGAGGAGCTAGCGGGCGGCACAGATACGCAGTATTTT
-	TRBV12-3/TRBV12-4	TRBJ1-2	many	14	CASSPTRGAYGYTF	TGTGCCAGCAGCCCCACCCGAGGAGCTTATGGCTACACCTTC
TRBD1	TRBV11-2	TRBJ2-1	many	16	CASSPTGVFSYNEQFF	TGTGCCAGCAGCCCGACAGGGGTATTTTCTTACAATGAGCAGTTCTTC
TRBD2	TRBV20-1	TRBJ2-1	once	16	CSAKALAGLSYNEQFF	TGCAGTGCTAAGGCACTAGCGGGCCTCTCCTACAATGAGCAGTTCTTC
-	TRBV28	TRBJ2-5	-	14	CASSLEGLGETQYF	TGTGCCAGCAGTTTAGAGGGCCTGGGGGAGACCCAGTACTTC
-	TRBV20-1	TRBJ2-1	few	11	CSARGSWEQFF	TGCAGTGCTAGAGGCTCGTGGGAGCAGTTCTTC
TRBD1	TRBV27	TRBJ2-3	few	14	CASRRGQPTDTQYF	TGTGCCAGCAGGAGGGGACAGCCTACAGATACGCAGTATTTT
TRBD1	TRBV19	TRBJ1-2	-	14	CASRRGGTGAGYTF	TGTGCCAGTAGGAGAGGAGGGACAGGAGCTGGCTACACCTTC
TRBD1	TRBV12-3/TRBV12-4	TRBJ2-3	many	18	CASSSITRDRGPTDTQYF	TGTGCCAGCAGCTCCATTACCCGGGACAGGGGGCCCACAGATACGCAGTATTTT
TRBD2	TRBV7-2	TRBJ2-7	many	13	CASSPLGGYEQYF	TGTGCCAGCAGCCCGCTGGGGGGGTACGAGCAGTACTTC
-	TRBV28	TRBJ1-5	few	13	CASSQRGDQPQHF	TGTGCCAGCAGTCAGCGGGGGGATCAGCCCCAGCATTTT
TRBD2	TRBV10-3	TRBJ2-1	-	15	CAISERGLENNEQFF	TGTGCCATCAGTGAAAGGGGACTAGAGAACAATGAGCAGTTCTTC
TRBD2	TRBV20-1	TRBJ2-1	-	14	CSARRPSGYNEQFF	TGCAGTGCCAGGAGGCCTAGCGGATACAATGAGCAGTTCTTC
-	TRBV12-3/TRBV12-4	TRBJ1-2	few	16	CASSLRPGGEENGYTF	TGTGCCAGCAGCCTCCGGCCCGGGGGTGAGGAAAACGGCTACACCTTC
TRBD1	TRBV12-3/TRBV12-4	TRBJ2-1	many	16	CASSHRGQVRNNEQFF	TGTGCCAGCAGCCACCGAGGACAGGTCCGTAACAATGAGCAGTTCTTC
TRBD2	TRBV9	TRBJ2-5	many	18	CASSVGGVGRGLRETQYF	TGTGCCAGCAGCGTAGGTGGGGTAGGAAGGGGACTACGGGAGACCCAGTACTTC
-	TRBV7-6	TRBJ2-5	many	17	CASSLFRGSLGEETQYF	TGTGCCAGCAGCTTATTCCGGGGGTCGTTGGGAGAGGAGACCCAGTACTTC
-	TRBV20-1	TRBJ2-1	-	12	CSETTRNNEQFF	TGCAGTGAGACGACTAGAAACAATGAGCAGTTCTTC
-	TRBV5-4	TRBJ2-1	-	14	CASSLEGPGREQFF	TGTGCCAGCAGCTTGGAGGGCCCCGGCCGTGAGCAGTTCTTC
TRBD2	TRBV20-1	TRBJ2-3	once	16	CSAKKGTSGSKDTQYF	TGCAGTGCAAAAAAAGGGACTAGCGGGAGCAAAGATACGCAGTATTTT
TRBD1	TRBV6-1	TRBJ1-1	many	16	CASSPSTGVVRTEAFF	TGTGCCAGCAGTCCCTCGACAGGGGTCGTTAGGACTGAAGCTTTCTTT
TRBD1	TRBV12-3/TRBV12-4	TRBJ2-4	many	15	CASSFGQVAKNIQYF	TGTGCCAGCAGTTTTGGACAGGTAGCCAAAAACATTCAGTACTTC
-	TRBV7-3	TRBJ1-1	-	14	CASSLRGYGTEAFF	TGTGCCAGCAGCTTAAGGGGTTACGGCACTGAAGCTTTCTTT
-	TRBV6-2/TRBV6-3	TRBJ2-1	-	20	CASSQGPGQTFLVPYNEQFF	TGTGCCAGCAGCCAGGGGCCGGGGCAGACCTTTCTAGTTCCCTACAATGAGCAGTTCTTC
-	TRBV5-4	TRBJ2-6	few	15	CASSSGLSGANVLTF	TGTGCCAGCAGCTCGGGGCTATCTGGGGCCAACGTCCTGACTTTC
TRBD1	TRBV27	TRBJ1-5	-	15	CASSPGTVSNQPQHF	TGTGCCAGCAGTCCCGGGACAGTTAGCAATCAGCCCCAGCATTTT
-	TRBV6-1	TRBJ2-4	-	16	CASSEQGLGEVGIRYF	TGTGCCAGCAGTGAACAGGGTCTGGGCGAGGTTGGCATTCGGTACTTC
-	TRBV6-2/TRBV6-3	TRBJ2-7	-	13	CASSLDNPGEQYF	TGTGCCAGCAGTTTAGACAACCCTGGCGAGCAGTACTTC